Each of the 25 T cell receptor beta chains below was sequenced from the same sample in a study of T cells in Graves' hyperthyroidism and ophthalmopathy. Regions amplified from RNA transcripts were the TCR beta CDR3 regions. TCR CDR3 underwent first-round RT-PCR with the HTBI primer set. Each CDR3 protein is one row after TCRdb ran MiXCR on the multiplex PCR reads. Among approximately 740,000 distinct CDR3 sequences listed, about 15% were seen once. The sample was blood. These receptors were collected from a woman aged 18-30 years with Graves' hyperthyroidism.

This clonotype was counted many times. The chain is built from TRBV28 and TRBJ2-1; D might be TRBD1 (6 bases). Trimming cost V 2 bases and J 8 bases, with 13 bases left between them. The CDR3 consists of 14 residues. Germline assignment: CDR1 MDHEN and CDR2 SYDVKM. CDR3: CASSLRGKGDEQFF. The CDR3, as DNA: TGTGCCAGCAGTTTAAGGGGGAAAGGGGATGAGCAGTTCTTC. The full variable domain, completed using reference TRBV28 and TRBJ2-1, is DVKVTQSSRYLVKRTGEKVFLECVQDMDHENMFWYRQDPGLGLRLIYFSYDVKMKEKGDIPEGYSVSREKKERFSLILESASTNQTSMYLCASSLRGKGDEQFFGPGTRLTVL.

This clonotype was seen repeatedly, ten times or more. The rearrangement joins TRBV30 to TRBJ2-5; D is ambiguous. The CDR3 contains 13 residues. CDR1 GTSNPN and CDR2 SVGIG come from the germline V gene (reference sequence). V lost 2 bases to trimming and J lost 1 base, with 8 bases between them. The CDR3 DNA sequence: TGTGCCTGGAGTCCTACCCTCCAAGAGACCCAGTACTTC. It codes for CAWSPTLQETQYF.

The CDR3 nucleotides read TGCGCCAGCACCACTAGCGGTAATTTCTACGAGCAGTACTTC. Translated, it gives CASTTSGNFYEQYF. This chain joins TRBV5-1 and TRBJ2-7, with TRBD2 matching 8 bases. The germline V gene encodes CDR1 SGHRS and CDR2 YFSETQ. The CDR3 is made up of 14 amino acids. V was clipped by 6 bases and J by 3 bases; unmatched bases: 8.

This clonotype came up a few times. The V gene is TRBV7-9, the J gene TRBJ2-5; D perhaps matches TRBD1 (5 bases). Trimming shortened V by 5 bases and J by 5 bases, and 18 bases separated the two germline ends. This CDR3 region has 15 residues. CDR1 and CDR2 (germline): SEHNR, FQNEAQ (reference sequence). CDR3 residues: CASSQGSAGWETQYF. DNA for the CDR3: TGTGCCAGCAGCCAAGGGTCGGCAGGGTGGGAGACCCAGTACTTC.

The gene calls are TRBV11-1 and TRBJ2-1, with TRBD2 matching over 9 bases. Losses at the gene ends were 5 bases for V and 1 base for J; bases not matched to a gene: 9. CDR3 size: 17 residues. Germline CDR1 and CDR2: SGHAT and FQDESV (reference sequence). In DNA form, the CDR3 reads TGTGCCAGCAGCCAAGGGCATAGCGGGAGTTCCTACAATGAGCAGTTCTTC. Translated: CASSQGHSGSSYNEQFF.

This clonotype showed up many times. V and J are TRBV20-1 and TRBJ2-7; TRBD1 matches 7 bases. Germline V gene lookup returns CDR1 DFQATT and CDR2 SNEGSKA (reference sequence). V was clipped by 0 bases and J by 3 bases; unmatched bases: 11. The CDR3 is made up of 16 amino acids. This CDR3 reads CSARDQGGTAYYEQYF. For the CDR3, the DNA is TGCAGTGCTAGAGACCAAGGGGGCACAGCCTACTACGAGCAGTACTTC.

In this sample, this clonotype turned up a few times. The genes are TRBV25-1 and TRBJ2-1; D gene ambiguous. The V end lost 2 bases, the J end lost 7 bases, and 9 bases lay between the germline ends. This CDR3 contains 13 residues. The germline CDR1 and CDR2 sequences are MGHDK and SYGVNS. The CDR3 nucleotides are TGTGCCAGCAGTGAAGACGTCAGAAATGAGCAGTTCTTC. This encodes CASSEDVRNEQFF. Variable domain in full (rest from reference TRBV25-1 and TRBJ2-1): EADIYQTPRYLVIGTGKKITLECSQTMGHDKMYWYQQDPGMELHLIHYSYGVNSTEKGDLSSESTVSRIRTEHFPLTLESARPSHTSQYLCASSEDVRNEQFFGPGTRLTVL.

This chain joins TRBV6-1 and TRBJ1-3; TRBD1 matches 8 bases. The CDR3 is 14 residues long. The V gene's germline CDR1 is MNHNS and CDR2 SASEGT. V lost 6 bases, J lost 5 bases, and 6 bases stayed unmatched. The CDR3 DNA follows: TGTGCCAGCAGGGATGGACAGGGAAGAAACACCATATATTTT. This codes for CASRDGQGRNTIYF.

This clonotype showed up many times. This chain connects TRBV2 to TRBJ2-1, with 8 positions matching TRBD2. The CDR3 contains 13 residues. Germline V gene sequence: CDR1 SNHLY, CDR2 FYNNEI. Unmatched junction bases numbered 2, after V lost 4 bases and J lost 6 bases. The CDR3 DNA follows: TGTGCCAGCAGTGGGCTAGCGGGCAATGAGCAGTTCTTC. Translating gives CASSGLAGNEQFF.

The J gene is TRBJ2-4, the V gene TRBV20-1; TRBD1 might be the D (6 bases). Germline V CDR1 and CDR2: DFQATT, SNEGSKA (reference sequence). Trimming took off 7 bases at V and 5 bases at J, with 12 bases between the two ends. This CDR3 is built from 12 residues. This chain's CDR3 is CSGAQGQNIQYF. As DNA, the CDR3 is TGCAGTGGAGCCCAGGGGCAAAACATTCAGTACTTC.

This clonotype showed up just a few times. The DNA of the CDR3 is TGTGCCAGCAGTGAATTTGCCGGTATCGGAGGCTCCTACGAGCAGTACTTC. Amino acid sequence: CASSEFAGIGGSYEQYF. This chain uses TRBV6-1 with TRBJ2-7; possibly TRBD2 for D (5 bases). CDR1 and CDR2 from the germline V gene are MNHNS and SASEGT. V lost 2 bases and J lost 0, with 17 bases in between. The CDR3 has 17 amino acids.

This clonotype has a count of ten or more. The chain links TRBV24-1 to TRBJ1-5; D unresolved. CDR1 and CDR2 (germline): KGHDR, SFDVKD. Trimming removed 4 bases from V and 4 bases from J, with 13 bases in between. The length of the CDR3 is 15 residues. The CDR3 sequence: CATSDSDFGNQPQHF. The DNA of the CDR3 is TGTGCCACCAGTGACTCGGACTTCGGGAATCAGCCCCAGCATTTT.

The rearrangement joins TRBV29-1 to TRBJ2-1, with TRBD2 matching over 14 bases. The CDR3 is 13 residues long. The germline V gene encodes CDR1 SQVTM and CDR2 ANQGSEA. Unmatched junction bases numbered 3, after V lost 7 bases and J lost 7 bases. The CDR3 loop is CSGGTSGSNEQFF. CDR3 nucleotides: TGCAGCGGGGGGACTAGCGGGAGTAATGAGCAGTTCTTC.

This clonotype was counted ten times or more. The V and J genes are TRBV12-3 or TRBV12-4 and TRBJ2-7, with unresolved D. This CDR3 has 15 amino acids. Trimming stripped 6 bases from V and 3 bases from J, with 18 bases between. The CDR3, as DNA: TGTGCCAGCAGCCCCCTCCAATCGCGGAGCTACGAGCAGTACTTC. Amino acids: CASSPLQSRSYEQYF.

This clonotype appeared a few times. The rearrangement uses TRBV29-1 and TRBJ2-1; 10 bases map to TRBD2. From germline, CDR1 is SQVTM and CDR2 ANQGSEA. The J segment lost 2 bases and the V segment lost 3 bases, leaving 7 bases of the junction unmatched. The CDR3 contains 16 residues. CDR3 DNA sequence: TGCAGCGTTGACGCGGCTAGCGGGAGTCCCTACAATGAGCAGTTCTTC. This encodes CSVDAASGSPYNEQFF.

This clonotype has only a few counts. V and J are TRBV24-1 and TRBJ2-1, with 13 nucleotides matching TRBD2. CDR3 length equals 16 residues. The trim removed 4 bases at V and 6 bases at J, leaving 5 bases unmatched. The germline V gene encodes CDR1 KGHDR and CDR2 SFDVKD. The CDR3 bases are TGTGCCACCAGTGACCCGGGACTAGCGGGACTCAATGAGCAGTTCTTC. This gives the protein CATSDPGLAGLNEQFF.

This clonotype has a count of ten or more. The chain uses TRBV20-1 and TRBJ2-7, with D maybe TRBD1 (5 bases). The germline V and J ends were trimmed by 6 bases and 7 bases, with 13 bases remaining between them. The germline V gene has CDR1 DFQATT and CDR2 SNEGSKA (reference sequence). This CDR3 contains 11 residues. Here the CDR3 reads CSARTPKEQYF. Here the CDR3 DNA reads TGCAGTGCAAGGACACCTAAGGAGCAGTACTTC.

DNA for the CDR3: TGTGCCAGCAGCCAAGAAGGACTAGCGGGAGGGCTCTATGAGCAGTTCTTC. It translates to CASSQEGLAGGLYEQFF. The chain carries TRBV3-1 and TRBJ2-1; 15 bases map to TRBD2. Unmatched junction bases numbered 5, after V lost 0 bases and J lost 8 bases. Per the germline V gene, CDR1 is LGHDT and CDR2 is YNNKEL (reference sequence). The CDR3 consists of 17 residues.

This clonotype has just a few counts. This chain joins TRBV19 and TRBJ2-2; tentative D call: TRBD1 (7 bases). CDR3 size: 15 residues. In germline, CDR1 is LNHDA, CDR2 SQIVND (reference sequence). The germline V and J ends were trimmed by 3 bases and 4 bases, with 12 bases remaining between them. The CDR3 reads CASSMSRGATGELFF. CDR3 DNA: TGTGCCAGTAGTATGTCCAGGGGGGCCACCGGGGAGCTGTTTTTT. Together with reference TRBV19 and TRBJ2-2, the CDR3 gives the full variable domain: DGGITQSPKYLFRKEGQNVTLSCEQNLNHDAMYWYRQDPGQGLRLIYYSQIVNDFQKGDIAEGYSVSREKKESFPLTVTSAQKNPTAFYLCASSMSRGATGELFFGEGSRLTVL.

The rearrangement links TRBV4-3 to TRBJ2-2; possible D gene TRBD2, 6 bases. The CDR3 runs 16 residues. The germline V gene has CDR1 LGHNA and CDR2 YSLEER. Trimming removed 4 bases at V and 4 bases at J, with 16 bases between. In nucleotides, the CDR3 is TGCGCCAGCAGCCCACCGGCTGGAGGGGCCACCGGGGAGCTGTTTTTT. This encodes CASSPPAGGATGELFF.

In this sample, this clonotype turned up many times. The CDR3, as DNA: TGTGCCAGCAGTTCTAAGCCCGGGACAGCTTACAATGAGCAGTTCTTC. This translates into CASSSKPGTAYNEQFF. This rearrangement joins TRBV12-3 or TRBV12-4 to TRBJ2-1, with 7 positions matching TRBD1. V lost 4 bases to trimming and J lost 4 bases; unmatched junction nucleotides: 10. The length of the CDR3 is 16 residues.

This clonotype was detected ten times or more. This sequence joins TRBV28 and TRBJ1-1, with 8 bases identical to TRBD1. V lost 4 bases to trimming and J lost 0 bases; unmatched junction nucleotides: 7. This CDR3 spans 16 amino acids. Germline V gene sequence: CDR1 MDHEN, CDR2 SYDVKM. The CDR3, as DNA: TGTGCCAGCAGTTGGGGGACAGGCTTCATGAACACTGAAGCTTTCTTT. Translating gives CASSWGTGFMNTEAFF.

The table lists this clonotype with many counts. The V gene is TRBV20-1, the J gene TRBJ2-7; possible D gene TRBD1, 5 bases. Germline CDR1 DFQATT, CDR2 SNEGSKA (reference sequence). With 3 bases removed from V and 3 bases from J, the gap between germline ends came to 12 bases. The CDR3 is 13 residues long. The CDR3, as DNA: TGCAGTGCTAGGAACAGGTCCAACTACGAGCAGTACTTC. Protein: CSARNRSNYEQYF.

This clonotype was counted a few times. The chain links TRBV4-2 to TRBJ2-1, with D possibly being TRBD1 (6 bases). The V end lost 0 bases, the J end lost 0 bases, and 9 bases lay between the germline ends. Per the germline V gene, CDR1 is LGHNA and CDR2 is YNFKEQ. The CDR3 is 16 residues long. The CDR3 coding sequence is TGTGCCAGCAGCCAAGATATGGGGGCCTCCTACAATGAGCAGTTCTTC. Its protein product is CASSQDMGASYNEQFF.

The chain is built from TRBV6-2 or TRBV6-3 and TRBJ2-1; D not resolved. Per the germline V gene, CDR1 is MNHEY and CDR2 is SVGEGT. The CDR3 is 13 amino acids. Trimming stripped 2 bases from V and 6 bases from J, with 8 bases between. In nucleotides, the CDR3 is TGTGCCAGCAGTTACCCACCAACCAATGAGCAGTTCTTC. It yields the protein CASSYPPTNEQFF.